A single sample is the source of the 8 T cell receptor beta chains below, sequenced in a study of control samples from healthy donors and cancer patients. Some clones are missing from TCRdb's copy, which holds only in-frame ones; the method was immunoSEQ multiplex PCR. The sample carries some 140,000 clones, around nine tenths recorded once. What was sequenced was PBMCs. Receptors originate from a man aged 50-60 years with head and neck cancer.

The sample holds one count of this clone. The J gene is TRBJ1-5, the V gene TRBV19; D ambiguous. V was shortened by 6 bases and J by 3 bases, with 18 bases between the two germline ends. The germline V gene encodes CDR1 LNHDA and CDR2 SQIVND (reference sequence). There are 16 residues in the CDR3. The CDR3 is CASRPAGGWFNQPQHF. DNA for the CDR3: TGTGCCAGTAGACCAGCCGGAGGGTGGTTCAATCAGCCCCAGCATTTT.

The rearrangement joins TRBV19 to TRBJ1-1; a weak D match, TRBD1 (5 bases). V lost 1 base and J 5 bases, leaving 11 bases between the germline ends. CDR1 and CDR2 from the germline V gene are LNHDA and SQIVND (reference sequence). This CDR3 has 14 amino acids. The CDR3 sequence is CASSIGGENTEAFF. DNA of the CDR3: TGTGCCAGTAGTATAGGAGGGGAGAATACTGAAGCTTTCTTT.

The V gene is TRBV3-1 (or the pseudogene TRBV3-2), the J gene TRBJ1-5, with a possible D match to TRBD1 (5 bases). V lost 1 base and J lost 6, with 10 bases in between. Germline V CDR1 and CDR2: LGHDT, YNNKEL (reference sequence). The CDR3 contains 14 residues. The DNA for the CDR3 is TGTGCCAGCAGCCAAGCAGGGATAGGTCAGCCCCAGCATTTT. It specifies CASSQAGIGQPQHF.

This clone was observed a single time. The rearrangement joins TRBV4-1 to TRBJ1-5; D may be TRBD1 (5 bases). The germline gives CDR1 MGHRA, CDR2 YSYEKL. The V and J ends lost 3 bases and 6 bases respectively, with 12 bases between them. This CDR3 region has 14 residues. The chain's CDR3 is CASSQGRGPQPQHF. CDR3 coding DNA: TGCGCCAGCAGCCAGGGACGGGGACCTCAGCCCCAGCATTTT.

This CDR3 is CASKESGLYNEQFF. The CDR3 DNA reads as TGTGCCAGCAAAGAAAGCGGGCTTTACAATGAGCAGTTCTTC. The V and J genes are TRBV7-9 and TRBJ2-1, with D maybe TRBD2 (6 bases). V lost 7 bases and J lost 4, with 14 bases in between. This CDR3 spans 14 amino acids. Germline V CDR1 and CDR2: SEHNR, FQNEAQ (reference sequence). Filled out from reference TRBV7-9 and TRBJ2-1, the complete variable domain reads DTGVSQNPRHKITKRGQNVTFRCDPISEHNRLYWYRQTLGQGPEFLTYFQNEAQLEKSRLLSDRFSAERPKGSFSTLEIQRTEQGDSAMYLCASKESGLYNEQFFGPGTRLTVL.

This rearrangement joins TRBV11-2 to TRBJ2-5; D is possibly TRBD1 or TRBD2 (6 bases each). The CDR3 consists of 13 residues. V was trimmed by 0 bases and J by 9 bases, leaving 11 bases between them. The germline V gene has CDR1 SGHAT and CDR2 FQNNGV. CDR3 sequence reads: CASSLDHREAQYF. For the CDR3, the DNA is TGTGCCAGCAGCTTAGATCACAGGGAGGCCCAGTACTTC.

The V and J genes are TRBV4-2 and TRBJ1-3; no clear D. Trimming cost V 4 bases and J 2 bases, with 15 bases left between them. CDR3 length: 16 residues. Germline V gene sequence: CDR1 LGHNA, CDR2 YNFKEQ. The CDR3: CASSPRLKITGNTIYF. The CDR3 DNA follows: TGTGCCAGCAGCCCACGTCTCAAGATCACTGGAAACACCATATATTTT.

The V call is TRBV6-5, the J call TRBJ2-1, with D tentatively TRBD1 or TRBD2 (6 bases each). Trimming removed 6 bases at V and 8 bases at J, with 8 bases between. The germline V gene has CDR1 MNHEY and CDR2 SVGAGI. This CDR3 comprises 11 residues. The CDR3 reads CASRGGYEQFF. CDR3 nucleotide sequence: TGTGCCAGCAGAGGGGGGTATGAGCAGTTCTTC.